Below, 19 T cell receptor beta chains from the same sample are listed, as sequenced in a study of neoadjuvant nivolumab and ipilimumab in lung cancer. Measured with immunoSEQ multiplex PCR; TCRdb has only the in-frame clones, and not every one. The table records over 45,000 clones, roughly 91% of them present only once. The starting material was blood, obtained before neoadjuvant nivolumab, alone or with ipilimumab. The receptors come from an adult with non-small cell lung cancer. Some clones in this sample may be carry-over from other donors' samples.

This clone appeared once. The CDR3 reads CASSPRRDSNLVKEQYF. The DNA for the CDR3 is TGTGCCAGCAGCCCGAGGCGGGACTCCAATCTAGTAAAGGAGCAGTACTTC. The chain employs TRBV9 and TRBJ2-7; the D gene is possibly TRBD2 (6 bases). Germline V gene data show CDR1 as SGDLS and CDR2 as YYNGEE. This CDR3 comprises 17 residues. V was clipped by 4 bases and J by 7 bases, with 27 bases between them.

V and J are TRBV6-5 and TRBJ2-2, with TRBD1 identical over 7 bases. The CDR3 has 14 residues. Germline CDR1 MNHEY, CDR2 SVGAGI. V trimming: 6 bases; J trimming: 4 bases; junction bases outside the gene matches: 5. The CDR3 region has the DNA TGTGCCAGCAGGTCCGGGACAGCCACCGGGGAGCTGTTTTTT. It codes for CASRSGTATGELFF.

V gene TRBV5-4 combines with J gene TRBJ2-4; D is possibly TRBD1 (5 bases). The germline V gene has CDR1 SGHNT and CDR2 YYREEE (reference sequence). The germline V and J ends were trimmed by 3 bases and 8 bases, with 9 bases remaining between them. The length of the CDR3 is 12 residues. The CDR3 nucleotides are TGTGCCAGCAGCTCCCAAGGGGACATTCAGTACTTC. Translation gives CASSSQGDIQYF.

V usage is TRBV6-6 and J usage is TRBJ1-2; a weak D match, TRBD1 (5 bases). The CDR3 has 14 amino acids. Trimming took 7 bases from V and 4 from J, leaving 16 bases between them. Germline V lookup: CDR1 MNHNY, CDR2 SVGAGI (reference sequence). CDR3 bases: TGTGCCAGCACCAACGTGGGGCCTAGCTATGGCTACACCTTC. Its translation: CASTNVGPSYGYTF.

The V call is TRBV9, the J call TRBJ2-5; a possible D gene is TRBD2 (5 bases). Germline lookup yields CDR1 SGDLS and CDR2 YYNGEE. This CDR3 spans 13 amino acids. V lost 7 bases and J lost 0, with 10 bases in between. The CDR3: CASGGSYQETQYF. The CDR3 DNA is TGTGCCAGCGGCGGGTCGTACCAAGAGACCCAGTACTTC.

The chain couples TRBV5-1 to TRBJ2-1; 10 bases map to TRBD2. The ends lost 4 bases at V and 4 bases at J; junction bases unmatched: 5. The CDR3 covers 15 residues. Germline V gene data show CDR1 as SGHRS and CDR2 as YFSETQ. The CDR3 loop reads CASSTGLAEYNEQFF. The CDR3 DNA reads TGCGCCAGCAGCACAGGACTAGCGGAGTACAATGAGCAGTTCTTC.

The chain couples TRBV5-1 to TRBJ1-2; D is unclear. CDR3 length: 15 residues. The V and J ends lost 3 bases and 5 bases respectively, with 17 bases between them. Germline V lookup: CDR1 SGHRS, CDR2 YFSETQ. In DNA, the CDR3 is TGCGCCAGCAGCTCCATTCCATTCTCGGCATATGGCTACACCTTC. Translating gives CASSSIPFSAYGYTF.

V and J are TRBV6-1 and TRBJ2-7; D remains unclear. Germline CDR1 and CDR2: MNHNS and SASEGT. V lost 6 bases and J lost 0, with 15 bases in between. This CDR3 has 15 residues. The CDR3 DNA follows: TGTGCCAGCAGGGGAAGTCCTGTGAGCTCCTACGAGCAGTACTTC. It translates to CASRGSPVSSYEQYF.

This clone was detected once. This sequence joins TRBV5-1 and TRBJ1-1; no firm D call. V lost 0 bases, J lost 0 bases, and 6 bases lay in between. Germline assignment: CDR1 SGHRS and CDR2 YFSETQ. The CDR3 contains 14 residues. This CDR3 reads CASSLVGMNTEAFF. In DNA form, the CDR3 reads TGCGCCAGCAGCTTGGTTGGCATGAACACTGAAGCTTTCTTT.

The rearrangement uses TRBV6-5 and TRBJ1-2; D is ambiguous. V lost 5 bases, J lost 8 bases, and 21 bases lay in between. From germline, CDR1 is MNHEY and CDR2 SVGAGI. The CDR3 spans 15 residues. The CDR3 reads CASSPELSSLGGYTF. The DNA for the CDR3 is TGTGCCAGCAGTCCCGAGCTCTCCTCCCTCGGGGGCTACACCTTC.

This clone was counted a few times. The chain couples TRBV5-4 to TRBJ2-5, with D perhaps given as TRBD1 or TRBD2 (6 bases each). The V and J ends lost 0 bases and 4 bases respectively, with 13 bases between them. The germline V gene has CDR1 SGHNT and CDR2 YYREEE (reference sequence). There are 15 residues in the CDR3. The CDR3 bases are TGTGCCAGCAGCTTGGCCGAAGGGGGGCGAGAGACCCAGTACTTC. This encodes CASSLAEGGRETQYF.

The V gene is TRBV30, the J gene TRBJ1-5, with TRBD1 identical over 10 bases. CDR1 is GTSNPN and CDR2 is SVGIG in the germline V gene (reference sequence). Losses at the gene ends were 8 bases for V and 7 bases for J; bases not matched to a gene: 5. CDR3 length equals 12 residues. For the CDR3, the DNA is TGTGCCCTCGGACAGGGGGGACAGCCCCAGCATTTT. Protein: CALGQGGQPQHF. Full variable domain (remainder filled in from reference TRBV30 and TRBJ1-5): SQTIHQWPATLVQPVGSPLSLECTVEGTSNPNLYWYRQAAGRGLQLLFYSVGIGQISSEVPQNLSASRPQDRQFILSSKKLLLSDSGFYLCALGQGGQPQHFGDGTRLSIL.

The chain recombines TRBV12-2 with TRBJ2-7; the table's D call TRBD2 went unverified against the DNA. TRBV12-2 is marked as a pseudogene. The CDR3 contains 16 residues. The CDR3 DNA sequence: TGTGCAAGTCGCGAGGGACTAGCGGGAGGGCCCAACGAGCAGTACTTC. It translates to CASREGLAGGPNEQYF.

Here the CDR3 DNA reads TGCGCCAGCAGCTTGGAGGGGGTTCCGAACACTGAAGCTTTCTTT. Encoded protein: CASSLEGVPNTEAFF. This sequence joins TRBV5-1 and TRBJ1-1; weak D call: TRBD1 (6 bases). CDR1 SGHRS and CDR2 YFSETQ come from the germline V gene. V was pared by 0 bases and J by 1 base, with 10 bases between. This CDR3 has 15 residues.

This clone was seen once. The V gene is TRBV2, the J gene TRBJ1-2, with 9 bases that match TRBD1. Germline-derived CDR1 and CDR2 are SNHLY and FYNNEI. With V trimmed by 8 bases and J by 4 bases, 11 bases remained unmatched. The CDR3 totals 15 residues. CDR3 sequence: CASPQRDRVTYGYTF. Written as DNA, the CDR3 is TGTGCCAGCCCCCAACGGGACAGGGTTACCTATGGCTACACCTTC.

This clone was seen only once. The CDR3 DNA sequence: TGTGCCAGCTCACCAAATATCGGTGAGCAGTTCTTC. The encoded protein is CASSPNIGEQFF. The rearrangement uses TRBV18 and TRBJ2-1, with no clear D. V was clipped by 2 bases and J by 9 bases, with 8 bases between them. The germline V gene encodes CDR1 KGHSH and CDR2 LQKENI. The CDR3 spans 12 residues. Variable domain in full (rest from reference TRBV18 and TRBJ2-1): NAGVMQNPRHLVRRRGQEARLRCSPMKGHSHVYWYRQLPEEGLKFMVYLQKENIIDESGMPKERFSAEFPKEGPSILRIQQVVRGDSAAYFCASSPNIGEQFFGPGTRLTVL.

This chain links TRBV5-4 with TRBJ2-3; D might be TRBD2 (6 bases). V dropped 0 bases and J dropped 0 bases, with 14 bases sitting between them. Germline values: CDR1 SGHNT, CDR2 YYREEE (reference sequence). There are 17 residues in the CDR3. The CDR3: CASSLGLAKYSTDTQYF. CDR3 sequence (DNA): TGTGCCAGCAGCTTGGGGCTAGCGAAATATAGCACAGATACGCAGTATTTT.

This chain uses TRBV7-9 with TRBJ2-3, with 9 bases lining up with TRBD1. Germline assignment: CDR1 SEHNR and CDR2 FQNEAQ (reference sequence). This CDR3 is built from 16 residues. The trim removed 5 bases at V and 4 bases at J, leaving 10 bases unmatched. DNA for the CDR3: TGTGCCAGCAGCACTTCCCCGGGACAGGGATCAGATACGCAGTATTTT. This codes for CASSTSPGQGSDTQYF. Looking up the rest from reference TRBV7-9 and TRBJ2-3 gives the full variable domain: DTGVSQNPRHKITKRGQNVTFRCDPISEHNRLYWYRQTLGQGPEFLTYFQNEAQLEKSRLLSDRFSAERPKGSFSTLEIQRTEQGDSAMYLCASSTSPGQGSDTQYFGPGTRLTVL.

The chain recombines TRBV4-1 with TRBJ1-5; D uncertain. This CDR3 is built from 16 residues. Germline V CDR1 and CDR2: MGHRA, YSYEKL. Trimming shortened V by 4 bases and J by 4 bases, and 17 bases separated the two germline ends. DNA for the CDR3: TGCGCCAGCAGCCGTTGGGAACTGGAGCCTAATCAGCCCCAGCATTTT. Translation gives CASSRWELEPNQPQHF.